The present T cell receptor delta chain was sequenced within a study of delta chains in infants with herpesvirus infections (dated by TCRdb to 2021 to 2024). Regarding the complete study: The study prospectively followed a Ugandan infant birth cohort from birth to characterize gammadelta T cell responses to primary cytomegalovirus (CMV) infection. In infants who were infected with CMV after birth, the study searched for a public fetal Vdelta1/Vgamma8 gammadelta TCR clonotype. gammadelta TCRs were sequenced from PBMC of some 19 CMV-infected infants (one congenitally infected) and roughly eight CMV-uninfected infants with enough sample available. By approximate age, the infant blood samples fell into groups of 1.5, 4, 8 and 12 months. The previously published Belgian fetal and cord blood gammadelta TCR data were not generated in this cohort and were added only for comparison.

V and J are trimmed by 1 base and 2 bases, and the gene matches miss 18 bases of the junction. Including the terminal cysteine and phenylalanine, the CDR3 comprises 20 residues. Just the 60-base CDR3 DNA is kept, in frame starting at base 1. From a lookup of the germline V gene, CDR1 and CDR2 are TSWWSYY and QGS. Infants were enrolled after their mothers, pregnant women receiving prenatal care in Kampala, Uganda, were recruited, and documentation of maternal HIV status was required. Weekly visits were made to families, and infant clinical information, oral swabs and peripheral blood were collected beginning at 6 weeks of age and every 4 months thereafter. After blood was collected in heparin tubes, PBMC were isolated using Ficoll-Paque density gradient centrifugation and then cryopreserved. Library generation was performed with RT-PCR. To generate TCR cDNA, RNA from PBMC was reverse transcribed using SuperScript II together with primers specific for the gamma chain and the delta chain. Purification of cDNA was performed with AMPure XP beads, after which the cDNA was amplified and indexed with Illumina adapters by means of the Nextera XT Index Kit. gammadelta TCR libraries were sequenced on an Illumina MiSeq with a V2 300-cycle kit. The original pipeline was this. Using MiXCR v2.1.12, CDR3 sequences were assembled, and reads were mapped onto D, J and V genes obtained from GenBank. VDJtools v1.2.1 was used to perform repertoire analyses of the CDR3 clonotypes. In TCRdb, clones were called once more from the public reads by CATT, and rows of identical DNA were later combined. The V and J calls and clone size are TCRdb's, not the authors'. This sample is represented by hundreds of delta-chain clones; over 35% of them were singletons. The ten most abundant clones make up about 15% of the sample.

This clone is medium-sized (0.01 to 0.1%) in its sample. Its recognized antigen is unknown. The sample holds no much larger clone one base away, and base qualities are not on file. What the research found in general, with its limitations: The public Vdelta1 clonotype appeared in about 20% of the 18 CMV-infected infants: three infected postnatally before 120 days of age, plus the congenitally infected infant. The authors acknowledged a small sample size and a lack of race- or environment-matched controls, because almost all Ugandans acquire CMV before adulthood. The public clonotype was found only at the first time point after infection and was absent in uninfected infants and in those infected after 120 days. The public clonotype might still be present below the detection limit in CMV-uninfected infants. The frequency of the public clonotype among Vdelta1 cells appeared to be inversely correlated with age at infection and fell quickly, apparently not lasting beyond approximately 9 weeks.

The sequence joins TRDV1 to TRDJ1, and 8 bases in between align with TRDD3. The receptor's source is a human donor who was a Ugandan infant, either HIV-exposed or HIV-unexposed (not recorded which). Sample: peripheral blood, taken at time point 3 of longitudinal follow-up. The DNA sequence is TGTGCTCTTGGGGAACCTAACCTAGTGTTGGGGGATGGACGGACCGATAAACTCATCTTT. Translation gives CALGEPNLVLGDGRTDKLIF.